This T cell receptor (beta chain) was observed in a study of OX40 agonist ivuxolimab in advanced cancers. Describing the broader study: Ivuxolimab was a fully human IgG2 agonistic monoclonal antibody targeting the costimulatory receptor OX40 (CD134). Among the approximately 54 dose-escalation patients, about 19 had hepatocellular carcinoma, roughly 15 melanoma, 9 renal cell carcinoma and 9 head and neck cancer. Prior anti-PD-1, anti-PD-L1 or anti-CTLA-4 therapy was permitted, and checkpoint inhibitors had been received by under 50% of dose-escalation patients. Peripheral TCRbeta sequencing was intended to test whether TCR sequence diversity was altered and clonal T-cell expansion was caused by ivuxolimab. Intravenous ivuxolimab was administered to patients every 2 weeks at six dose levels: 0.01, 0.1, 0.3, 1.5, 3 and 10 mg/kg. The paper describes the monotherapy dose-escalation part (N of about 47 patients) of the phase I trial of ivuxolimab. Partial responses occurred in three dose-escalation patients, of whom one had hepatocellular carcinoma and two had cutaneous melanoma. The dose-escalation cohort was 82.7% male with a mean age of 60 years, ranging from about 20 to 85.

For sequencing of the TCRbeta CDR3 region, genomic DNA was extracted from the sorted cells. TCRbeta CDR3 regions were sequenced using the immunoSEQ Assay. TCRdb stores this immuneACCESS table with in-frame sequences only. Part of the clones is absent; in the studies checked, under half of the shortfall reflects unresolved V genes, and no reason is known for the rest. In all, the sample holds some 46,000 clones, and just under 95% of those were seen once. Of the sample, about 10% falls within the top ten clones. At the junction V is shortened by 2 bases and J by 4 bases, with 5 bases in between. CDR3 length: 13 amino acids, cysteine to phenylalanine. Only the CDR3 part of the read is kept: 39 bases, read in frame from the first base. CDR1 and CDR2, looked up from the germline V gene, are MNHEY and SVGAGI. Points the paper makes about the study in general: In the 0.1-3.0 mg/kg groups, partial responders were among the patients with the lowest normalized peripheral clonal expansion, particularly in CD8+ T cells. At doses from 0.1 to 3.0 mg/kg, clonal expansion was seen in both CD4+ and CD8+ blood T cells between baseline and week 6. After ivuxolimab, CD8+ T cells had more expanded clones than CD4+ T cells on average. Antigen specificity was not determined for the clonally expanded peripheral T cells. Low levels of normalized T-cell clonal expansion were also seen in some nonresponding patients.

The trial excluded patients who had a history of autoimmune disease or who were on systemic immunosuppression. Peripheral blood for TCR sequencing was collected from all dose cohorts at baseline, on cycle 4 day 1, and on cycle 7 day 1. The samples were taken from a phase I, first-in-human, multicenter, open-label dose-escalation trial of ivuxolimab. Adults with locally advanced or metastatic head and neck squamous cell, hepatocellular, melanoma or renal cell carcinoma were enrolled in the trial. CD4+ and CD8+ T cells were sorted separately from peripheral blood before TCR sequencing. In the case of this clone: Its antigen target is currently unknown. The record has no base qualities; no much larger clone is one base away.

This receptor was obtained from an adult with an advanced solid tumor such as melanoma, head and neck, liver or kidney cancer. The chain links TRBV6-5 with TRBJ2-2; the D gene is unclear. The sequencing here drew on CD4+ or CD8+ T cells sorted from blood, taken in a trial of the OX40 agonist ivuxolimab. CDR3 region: CASSYRVTGELFF. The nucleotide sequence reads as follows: TGTGCCAGCAGTTACAGGGTCACCGGGGAGCTGTTTTTT.